Listed below are T cell receptor beta chains from one sample, sequenced in a study of blood T cell repertoires in COVID-19. The data were produced by immunoSEQ multiplex PCR, yet TCRdb's version contains in-frame clones alone and is incomplete. The sample lists 250,000 to 300,000 clones, around 85% seen once, with 9.5% to 15% in the top ten. Specimen: peripheral blood. The receptors originated from a woman aged 25 to 39 with COVID-19, enrolled during active disease. CDR3s include the opening cysteine and the closing phenylalanine or tryptophan. The D gene is left open where the match is weak. Only part of the rows carry a size: once, few, many, or a class if the clone is expanded.

TRBV3-1/TRBV3-2	TRBD1	TRBJ1-2	NA	CASRPDRDLHGYTF	TGTGCCAGCAGGCCCGACAGGGATCTGCATGGCTACACCTTC
TRBV27	NA	TRBJ2-3	NA	CASSLLGDTQYF	TGTGCCAGCAGTTTACTCGGAGATACGCAGTATTTT
TRBV7-9	NA	TRBJ1-5	NA	CASSPWRGNQPQHF	TGTGCCAGCAGCCCTTGGAGGGGCAATCAGCCCCAGCATTTT
TRBV5-6	NA	TRBJ2-7	NA	CASSLSPYEQYF	TGTGCCAGCAGCTTGAGCCCCTACGAGCAGTACTTC
TRBV10-1	NA	TRBJ1-3	NA	CASSELAEGAGNTIYF	TGCGCCAGCAGTGAGCTCGCCGAAGGGGCTGGAAACACCATATATTTT
TRBV19	NA	TRBJ2-5	NA	CASSIHRETQYF	TGTGCCAGTAGTATCCACAGAGAGACCCAGTACTTC
TRBV27	NA	TRBJ2-7	NA	CASSLSAGWASYEQYF	TGTGCCAGCAGTTTGTCGGCAGGGTGGGCGTCCTACGAGCAGTACTTC
TRBV5-6	NA	TRBJ1-2	NA	CASSLAGNYGYTF	TGTGCCAGCAGCTTGGCGGGGAACTATGGCTACACCTTC
TRBV28	NA	TRBJ2-4	once	CASSPQQHPAKNIQYF	TGTGCCAGCAGTCCTCAACAACACCCAGCCAAAAACATTCAGTACTTC
TRBV30	NA	TRBJ1-6	NA	CAWSLRDGAPLHF	TGTGCCTGGAGTCTGCGGGATGGGGCACCCCTCCACTTT
TRBV19	TRBD1	TRBJ2-5	NA	CASSIRRTGHETQYF	TGTGCCAGTAGTATAAGAAGGACAGGGCATGAGACCCAGTACTTC
TRBV2	TRBD2	TRBJ2-5	NA	CASSASGGIRIEYF	TGTGCCAGCAGCGCTAGCGGGGGGATTAGGATCGAGTACTTC
TRBV7-9	TRBD2	TRBJ2-5	NA	CASSPSQTSLRQETQYF	TGTGCCAGCAGCCCCTCCCAGACTAGCTTAAGGCAAGAGACCCAGTACTTC
TRBV20-1	NA	TRBJ2-4	NA	CSAEILNIQYF	TGCAGTGCCGAGATCTTAAACATTCAGTACTTC
TRBV5-1	NA	TRBJ1-1	NA	CASSLSQGNTEAFF	TGCGCCAGCAGCTTGTCACAGGGGAACACTGAAGCTTTCTTT
TRBV6-5	TRBD1	TRBJ1-6	NA	CASSRQGYNSPLHF	TGTGCCAGCAGTCGACAGGGGTATAATTCACCCCTCCACTTT
TRBV29-1	TRBD2	TRBJ2-5	NA	CSVGGLRAETQYF	TGCAGCGTTGGGGGACTAAGGGCAGAGACCCAGTACTTC
TRBV27	NA	TRBJ1-1	NA	CASSPPPGTNTEAFF	TGTGCCAGCAGCCCTCCCCCGGGTACGAACACTGAAGCTTTCTTT
TRBV11-2	NA	TRBJ2-1	NA	CASSRTKTDYNEQFF	TGTGCCAGCAGCCGAACTAAGACGGATTACAATGAGCAGTTCTTC
TRBV5-8	NA	TRBJ1-3	once	CASSSRTSGNTIYF	TGTGCCAGCAGCTCCAGGACATCTGGAAACACCATATATTTT
TRBV2	NA	TRBJ2-3	NA	CASNQWGGQDTQYF	TGTGCCAGCAACCAGTGGGGGGGCCAAGATACGCAGTATTTT
TRBV29-1	NA	TRBJ2-4	NA	CSVGLRFKNIQYF	TGCAGCGTTGGACTGCGATTCAAAAACATTCAGTACTTC
TRBV10-2	NA	TRBJ2-7	NA	CASSESGRARSYEQYF	TGCGCCAGCAGTGAGTCGGGCAGGGCCCGCTCCTACGAGCAGTACTTC
TRBV20-1	TRBD1	TRBJ2-3	NA	CSASFTGGGTDTQYF	TGCAGTGCTAGTTTTACAGGGGGCGGCACAGATACGCAGTATTTT
TRBV5-8	NA	TRBJ1-2	NA	CASSRGSIPTNYGYTF	TGTGCCAGCAGCCGGGGATCAATCCCCACTAACTATGGCTACACCTTC
TRBV18	TRBD1	TRBJ1-1	NA	CASSPGTVMNTEAFF	TGTGCCAGCTCACCCGGGACAGTTATGAACACTGAAGCTTTCTTT
TRBV15	NA	TRBJ2-5	NA	CATSSLSGLAWETQYF	TGTGCCACCAGCAGTTTGTCTGGTCTAGCGTGGGAGACCCAGTACTTC